A selection of T cell receptor beta chains follows, all from one sample in a study of blood T cell repertoires in COVID-19. Assay used: immunoSEQ multiplex PCR; TCRdb lists only in-frame clones, some missing. Counted here are 250,000 to 300,000 clones, approximately 88% occurring once; the ten biggest clones make up 0.75% to 1%. Sequencing input: PBMCs or T cells enriched from blood (not recorded which). These receptors were collected from a woman in her twenties or thirties who had recovered from COVID-19. Both conserved end residues are part of each CDR3. Fields, in order: CDR3 length, V gene, CDR3 protein.

length: 12
V: TRBV15
CDR3: CATSRDREEAFF

length: 11
V: TRBV20-1
CDR3: CSARIAGAGFF

length: 17
V: TRBV28
CDR3: CASSFRPYLEAFYGYTF

length: 12
V: TRBV6-5
CDR3: CASKRGDNEQFF

length: 17
V: TRBV4-1
CDR3: CASSQVLTGQGIFGYTF

length: 18
V: TRBV3-1/TRBV3-2
CDR3: CASSQFRLAGGQYNEQFF

length: 15
V: TRBV2
CDR3: CASSEMGGGTYEQYF

length: 17
V: TRBV7-2
CDR3: CASSIHQGGIFGDTQYF

length: 16
V: TRBV15
CDR3: CATSRARGYGDNEQFF

length: 14
V: TRBV7-2
CDR3: CASSFRSGAGELFF

length: 14
V: TRBV6-5
CDR3: CASSSGANTGELFF

length: 16
V: TRBV11-3
CDR3: CASSPRAGVNKETQYF

length: 14
V: TRBV6-5
CDR3: CASRGTGMNTEAFF

length: 14
V: TRBV5-1
CDR3: CASTATSPTYEQYF

length: 17
V: TRBV25-1
CDR3: CASSESPGQGKAGELFF

length: 13
V: TRBV12-3/TRBV12-4
CDR3: CASIRTGEEKLFF

length: 14
V: TRBV6-5
CDR3: CASRRRGWSYEQYF

length: 16
V: TRBV5-1
CDR3: CASSSQGAGGTDTQYF

length: 14
V: TRBV11-2
CDR3: CASSPGREPYGYTF

length: 16
V: TRBV6-5
CDR3: CASSWTGVEGKNIQYF

length: 15
V: TRBV28
CDR3: CASSIPGISSYEQYF

length: 15
V: TRBV7-9
CDR3: CASSLGQGKVYEQYF

length: 13
V: TRBV27
CDR3: CASSPGGSYEQYF

length: 15
V: TRBV2
CDR3: CASSELGPSYNEQFF

length: 13
V: TRBV5-8
CDR3: CASSFSHNTEAFF

length: 16
V: TRBV7-9
CDR3: CASSLVVAGVRDTQYF

length: 16
V: TRBV11-1
CDR3: CASSLKEGRLQETQYF

length: 19
V: TRBV2
CDR3: CASSEVWTGFSSYNSPLHF

length: 16
V: TRBV9
CDR3: CASSGPGGGRHNEQFF

length: 14
V: TRBV5-1
CDR3: CASSLEGQYNEQFF

length: 16
V: TRBV7-9
CDR3: CASSPTDRGPNSPLHF

length: 16
V: TRBV14
CDR3: CASSQGYRGGGDTQYF

length: 15
V: TRBV28
CDR3: CASSPLAGGGNEQFF

length: 16
V: TRBV19
CDR3: CASSIQKTAGAPEAFF

length: 14
V: TRBV4-1
CDR3: CASSPLYRVQPQHF

length: 11
V: TRBV10-3
CDR3: CAIKGGSEQYF

length: 15
V: TRBV28
CDR3: CASTLGPESSYEQYF

length: 16
V: TRBV28
CDR3: CASSPRSGGAGDTQYF

length: 16
V: TRBV5-1
CDR3: CASSFDPGTGGREQYF

length: 13
V: TRBV30
CDR3: CAWSVLKNTEAFF

length: 14
V: TRBV6-2/TRBV6-3
CDR3: CASSYGLSGSPLHF

length: 16
V: TRBV20-1
CDR3: CSASKGDQGWMNEQYF

length: 13
V: TRBV6-4
CDR3: CACHRSTNYGYTF

length: 16
V: TRBV5-4
CDR3: CASSLALAGITDTQYF

length: 17
V: TRBV9
CDR3: CASSSEGTSGGTKTQYF

length: 16
V: TRBV18
CDR3: CASSPPTGLLRTEAFF

length: 13
V: TRBV27
CDR3: CASSPTGYNEQFF

length: 12
V: TRBV28
CDR3: CASWHSYNEQFF

length: 14
V: TRBV6-5
CDR3: CASKRGGQTNGYTF

length: 15
V: TRBV13
CDR3: CASSPAGTGAYEQYF

length: 15
V: TRBV7-9
CDR3: CASSFMSMTKNIQYF

length: 15
V: TRBV2
CDR3: CASISGHFNTGELFF

length: 15
V: TRBV11-2
CDR3: CASSPDFNSYNEQFF

length: 15
V: TRBV6-5
CDR3: CASRGLAGGLDTQYF

length: 13
V: TRBV7-2
CDR3: CASSLAYRGTIYF

length: 14
V: TRBV19
CDR3: CASSWAGISDTQYF

length: 15
V: TRBV9
CDR3: CASSVEGGRGQPQHF